This TCR beta chain came from a study of molecular identifiers for immune sequencing clone quantification. This clonotype has only a few counts. TCRdb redid the calling of the PCR reads with MiXCR, one entry per CDR3 protein. The sample lists 460,000 or so distinct CDR3 sequences, approximately 25% occurring once. Germline V lookup: CDR1 SGHAT, CDR2 FQNNGV. The CDR3 has 17 residues. The V gene lost 0 bases and the J gene lost 1 base, with 15 bases spanning the gap. The sequence derives from a human donor in good health. Some libraries in this study had Jurkat cell RNA spiked in. The chain carries TRBV11-2 and TRBJ1-1; the D gene is possibly TRBD1 (6 bases). The sample comprised naive CD8+ T cells from blood, with Jurkat cell RNA spiked in. Subset described: FACS-sorted CD8+CD4-CCR7+CD45RA+ naive T cells. The CDR3 DNA reads as TGTGCCAGCAGCTTAGATCAAGGGGGACACCCGAACACTGAAGCTTTCTTT. It codes for CASSLDQGGHPNTEAFF.